A single sample gave rise to the 16 T cell receptor beta chains below, sequenced in a study of blood T cell repertoires in COVID-19. Produced via immunoSEQ multiplex PCR; TCRdb's table is partial and in-frame only. The data show around 160,000 clones, with around 80% seen just once and roughly a fifth held by the top ten. Material: peripheral blood. The source is a woman older than 75 with acute or convalescent COVID-19.

This chain links TRBV19 with TRBJ2-2, with 7 bases fitting TRBD1. CDR1 and CDR2 from the germline V gene are LNHDA and SQIVND (reference sequence). After removal of 6 bases from V and 5 bases from J, the junction contained 6 bases not matched to a gene. The CDR3 contains 14 residues. The CDR3 protein is CASSSDRETGELFF. DNA for the CDR3: TGTGCCAGTAGCTCCGACAGGGAGACCGGGGAGCTGTTTTTT.

V gene TRBV7-9 combines with J gene TRBJ1-5; no firm D call. Germline V CDR1 and CDR2: SEHNR, FQNEAQ (reference sequence). The CDR3 has 13 residues. V was pared by 1 base and J by 6 bases, with 7 bases between. CDR3: CASSLGGGQPQHF. The CDR3 DNA sequence: TGTGCCAGCAGCTTAGGTGGAGGTCAGCCCCAGCATTTT.

This chain uses TRBV2 with TRBJ2-1; 7 bases agree with TRBD2. V was clipped by 5 bases and J by 6 bases; unmatched bases: 13. CDR1 is SNHLY and CDR2 is FYNNEI in the germline V gene. This CDR3 has 16 amino acids. The CDR3 sequence is CASSTVSAGLSNEQFF. The CDR3 nucleotides read TGTGCCAGCAGTACGGTGTCAGCGGGACTCTCCAATGAGCAGTTCTTC.

V gene TRBV30 combines with J gene TRBJ1-5; a weak D match, TRBD1 (5 bases). The germline CDR1 and CDR2 sequences are GTSNPN and SVGIG (reference sequence). Trimming removed 2 bases at V and 5 bases at J, with 19 bases between. This CDR3 region has 16 residues. CDR3 sequence reads: CAWSPTWGRKDQPQHF. CDR3 bases: TGTGCCTGGAGTCCCACGTGGGGCAGAAAGGATCAGCCCCAGCATTTT.

The chain links TRBV4-2 to TRBJ1-1, with D possibly being TRBD1 (5 bases). The CDR3 covers 15 residues. CDR1 and CDR2 from the germline V gene are LGHNA and YNFKEQ. Trimming took off 4 bases at V and 6 bases at J, with 18 bases between the two ends. The chain's CDR3 is CASSPHLRGVPEAFF. CDR3 DNA sequence: TGTGCCAGCAGCCCCCACCTTCGGGGGGTCCCTGAAGCTTTCTTT.

This sequence joins TRBV7-2 and TRBJ1-2; D is uncertain. Trimming took 0 bases from V and 4 from J, leaving 15 bases between them. From germline, CDR1 is SGHTA and CDR2 FQGNSA. The CDR3 runs to 16 residues. CDR3 DNA sequence: TGTGCCAGCAGCTTAGCGGCGCGGAGAGGCCTCTATGGCTACACCTTC. It yields the protein CASSLAARRGLYGYTF.

The CDR3, as DNA: TGTGCCAGCAGTTTAGACAGGAACTATGGCTACACCTTC. Translation: CASSLDRNYGYTF. This chain joins TRBV28 and TRBJ1-2; D may be TRBD1 (6 bases). From germline, CDR1 is MDHEN and CDR2 SYDVKM. Trimming cost V 2 bases and J 2 bases, with 6 bases left between them. The CDR3 has 13 amino acids.

This clone was seen a few times. V and J are TRBV10-1 and TRBJ2-3, with TRBD2 matching 10 bases. The CDR3 covers 14 residues. The V segment lost 7 bases and the J segment 6 bases; nucleotides outside the gene matches: 7. Germline loops: CDR1 WNHNN, CDR2 SYGVQD (reference sequence). CDR3 region: CASNSGGPGDTQYF. The CDR3 DNA follows: TGCGCCAGCAATAGCGGGGGGCCTGGGGATACGCAGTATTTT.

This chain links TRBV4-1 with TRBJ2-7; 10 bases match TRBD1. The junction had 16 bases not matched to a gene; V was cut back by 8 bases and J by 6 bases. Germline V gives CDR1 MGHRA, CDR2 YSYEKL. The CDR3 loop spans 16 amino acids. CDR3 residues: CASPSETGTGAGEQYF. The CDR3 nucleotides read TGCGCCAGCCCTTCCGAAACCGGGACAGGGGCTGGCGAGCAGTACTTC.

The rearrangement uses TRBV24-1 and TRBJ2-2; the D gene is possibly TRBD1 (6 bases). CDR1 is KGHDR, CDR2 SFDVKD, per germline. This CDR3 spans 14 amino acids. Trimming shortened V by 5 bases and J by 6 bases, and 12 bases separated the two germline ends. Written as DNA, the CDR3 is TGTGCCACCAGTGCGCCAGGGGTGGCCGGGGAGCTGTTTTTT. The encoded protein is CATSAPGVAGELFF.

V is TRBV5-4 and J is TRBJ1-2; D gene unclear. There are 13 residues in the CDR3. Per germline, CDR1 SGHNT and CDR2 YYREEE (reference sequence). V shed 5 bases and J shed 1 base, with 9 bases lying between them. DNA for the CDR3: TGTGCCAGCAGTCTGGGGAGTAACTATGGCTACACCTTC. Encoded protein: CASSLGSNYGYTF.

The genes are TRBV3-1 (or the pseudogene TRBV3-2) and TRBJ2-1; 7 bases map to TRBD2. Germline CDR1 and CDR2: LGHDT and YNNKEL (reference sequence). With 4 bases clipped from V and 4 bases from J, the junction kept 4 bases outside the gene matches. The CDR3 has 14 residues. The CDR3 nucleotides read TGTGCCAGCAGCCCAGCGGGGCCGTACAATGAGCAGTTCTTC. Its translation is CASSPAGPYNEQFF.

This clone was observed a few times. The chain recombines TRBV9 with TRBJ2-7; 8 bases are shared with TRBD1. The germline gives CDR1 SGDLS, CDR2 YYNGEE. This CDR3 has 16 residues. The J segment lost 0 bases and the V segment lost 2 bases, leaving 7 bases of the junction unmatched. CDR3 nucleotides: TGTGCCAGCAGCGTCTCGACAGGGGCCCGCTCCTACGAGCAGTACTTC. This gives the protein CASSVSTGARSYEQYF. The full variable domain, completed using reference TRBV9 and TRBJ2-7, is DSGVTQTPKHLITATGQRVTLRCSPRSGDLSVYWYQQSLDQGLQFLIQYYNGEERAKGNILERFSAQQFPDLHSELNLSSLELGDSALYFCASSVSTGARSYEQYFGPGTRLTVT.

The sample holds one count of this clone. This chain connects TRBV3-1 (or the pseudogene TRBV3-2) to TRBJ2-1; D is unclear. Trimming pared 5 bases from V and 7 bases from J, leaving 12 bases between. The CDR3 has 13 residues. The V gene's germline CDR1 is LGHDT and CDR2 YNNKEL (reference sequence). CDR3 region: CASSLRGRNEQFF. For the CDR3, the DNA is TGTGCCAGCAGCTTAAGAGGTAGGAATGAGCAGTTCTTC.

This clone was seen once. The genes are TRBV19 and TRBJ1-2; a weak D match, TRBD1 (6 bases). The germline CDR1 and CDR2 sequences are LNHDA and SQIVND (reference sequence). Trimming pared 5 bases from V and 8 bases from J, leaving 18 bases between. CDR3 length equals 14 residues. CDR3 nucleotides: TGTGCCAGTAGTGTAGGTACAGGGATCCGCGGCTACACCTTC. Protein: CASSVGTGIRGYTF. The full variable domain, with the rest looked up from reference TRBV19 and TRBJ1-2, is DGGITQSPKYLFRKEGQNVTLSCEQNLNHDAMYWYRQDPGQGLRLIYYSQIVNDFQKGDIAEGYSVSREKKESFPLTVTSAQKNPTAFYLCASSVGTGIRGYTFGSGTRLTVV.

The genes are TRBV19 and TRBJ1-5, with TRBD1 identical over 7 bases. V lost 6 bases and J lost 0; bases outside the gene matches: 8. CDR3 length: 16 amino acids. Germline V CDR1 and CDR2: LNHDA, SQIVND (reference sequence). The CDR3 coding sequence is TGTGCCAGTAGAATGGTGGGACAGAATAGCAATCAGCCCCAGCATTTT. Its translation is CASRMVGQNSNQPQHF.